This TCR beta chain was identified in a study of response to subunit inactivated influenza vaccine (dated by TCRdb to 2017 to 2018). For the wider study: To follow how T cells responded to a trivalent subunit inactivated influenza vaccine, the researchers relied on deep quantitative profiling of the T cell receptor repertoire.

From the cysteine up to the phenylalanine, the CDR3 has a length of 15 residues. CDR3 DNA is the only sequence kept; it has 45 bases, read in frame from the first base. According to the germline V gene (reference sequence), CDR1 reads LNHDA and CDR2 reads SQIVND. Relative to germline, V is 3 bases shorter and J is 2 bases shorter, with 11 bases between their ends. The method behind the library was RT-PCR. Sequenced on an Illumina HiSeq 2500. TCRdb reworked the public reads: Q25 trimming with fastp, MiXCR clone assembly, productive beta chains retained. Rows are unified per CDR3 protein, each entry keeping the most common DNA and genes. For this sample the table gives 280,000 or so distinct CDR3 sequences, of which less than 25% were detected only once. The ten largest make up roughly a tenth of the sample. Study-level results and caveats: It was suggested by the authors that each seasonal influenza vaccination may recruit only a limited number of new T cells.

A few counts support this clonotype. Its antigen is currently not known. Base qualities were left out, and no much larger clone turns up one base away. This TCR came from a man aged 50 to 75 who received an inactivated influenza vaccine. Donor details come from another sample of the same person, matched by shared clones. The rearranged chain carries TRBV19 and TRBJ1-5, with TRBD1 tentatively as D gene (5 bases match). This material consisted of PBMCs from blood, taken approximately 20 months after vaccination. Here is the DNA: TGTGCCAGTAGTATCCAGGGTAGAGGCAATCAGCCCCAGCATTTT. The resulting protein is CASSIQGRGNQPQHF.